This TCR beta chain originates from a study of breast tumors, draining lymph nodes, adjacent tissues. Axillary draining lymph nodes of breast cancer patients supplied the node samples. The study's findings and limits: Compared with basal-like, luminal-like tumors shared significantly more repertoire with nontumor tissue. The lymph node origin of tumor T cells was framed as consistent with a hypothesis, not demonstrated. Data fit most tumor T cells coming from lymph node, expanding in tumor.

This clonotype was found a few times. Antigen: not known. It may be a read error: a sequence one base away is much more abundant. TCRdb re-called the multiplex PCR reads through MiXCR, storing one row per CDR3 protein. The sample carries approximately 180,000 distinct CDR3 sequences, around a third recorded once. The sample consisted of axillary lymph node tissue. The source is a female donor with breast cancer. Some clones in this sample may be carry-over from other donors' samples.

The CDR3 DNA reads as TGCAGTGCTAGAGAGGGACGACGCTATGCCTACACCTTC. It encodes CSAREGRRYAYTF. The chain couples TRBV20-1 to TRBJ1-2; a possible D gene is TRBD1 (5 bases). From germline, CDR1 is DFQATT and CDR2 SNEGSKA (reference sequence). CDR3 length: 13 residues.